This entry lists 29 T cell receptor beta chains sequenced from one sample in a study of CD8+CD57+ T cells in acquired aplastic anemia. Genomic DNA, the template, was used for profiling of the TCR beta VDJ and CDR3. Each CDR3 protein gets one entry after TCRdb re-called the reads with MiXCR. The profile shows more than 250,000 distinct CDR3 sequences, approximately 57% of them singletons. Material for sequencing was sorted CD4+, CD8+, or CD8+CD57+ T cells (not recorded which) from PBMCs. These receptors originate from a human donor with severe aplastic anemia or a healthy control (not recorded which).

J is TRBJ2-5 and V is TRBV6-2 or TRBV6-3; the match to TRBD2 covers 7 bases. The CDR3 has 16 residues. Germline V gene sequence: CDR1 MNHEY, CDR2 SVGEGT. V lost 1 base and J lost 0; bases outside the gene matches: 5. The CDR3 loop reads CASSYWAGRDQETQYF. The DNA of the CDR3 is TGTGCCAGCAGTTACTGGGCAGGGAGGGACCAAGAGACCCAGTACTTC.

The chain links TRBV5-6 to TRBJ2-5; TRBD2 might be the D (6 bases). Germline CDR1 SGHDT, CDR2 YYEEEE. V was trimmed by 2 bases and J by 5 bases, leaving 13 bases between them. The CDR3 is made up of 14 amino acids. CDR3 sequence: CASSLYAGTETQYF. The CDR3 DNA reads TGTGCCAGCAGCTTATATGCGGGAACGGAGACCCAGTACTTC.

J is TRBJ1-6 and V is TRBV12-3 or TRBV12-4; 7 bases map to TRBD1. This CDR3 is 14 amino acids long. With 6 bases clipped from V and 10 bases from J, the junction kept 9 bases outside the gene matches. This CDR3 is CASSLDRARSPLHF. CDR3 DNA: TGTGCCAGCAGCCTCGACAGGGCAAGGTCACCCCTCCACTTT.

The chain is built from TRBV9 and TRBJ1-1; no clear D. The CDR3 runs 12 residues. Germline V gene data show CDR1 as SGDLS and CDR2 as YYNGEE. V was pared by 3 bases and J by 5 bases, with 8 bases between. CDR3 protein: CASSADGTEAFF. The CDR3 DNA reads as TGTGCCAGCAGCGCCGACGGGACTGAAGCTTTCTTT.

The chain carries TRBV20-1 and TRBJ1-2; 8 positions agree with TRBD1. Trimming at V came to 1 base and at J to 6 bases, leaving 4 bases not matched to a gene. The length of the CDR3 is 13 residues. From germline, CDR1 is DFQATT and CDR2 SNEGSKA (reference sequence). The CDR3, as DNA: TGCAGTGCTAGAGTCGGACAGGGAGATGGCTACACCTTC. It codes for CSARVGQGDGYTF.

The rearrangement uses TRBV2 and TRBJ2-2; D is possibly TRBD2 (6 bases). With 5 bases removed from V and 6 bases from J, the gap between germline ends came to 16 bases. This CDR3 spans 15 amino acids. CDR1 and CDR2 from the germline V gene are SNHLY and FYNNEI. The CDR3, as DNA: TGTGCCAGCAGTAGGGGACTGGCGGACGCCGGGGAGCTGTTTTTT. This encodes CASSRGLADAGELFF.

A note on this clonotype: This likely comes from a read error, as the CDR3 has no conserved phenylalanine or tryptophan at its end. V usage is TRBV11-2 and J usage is TRBJ1-6; the D is unclear. The germline V gene has CDR1 SGHAT and CDR2 FQNNGV. This CDR3 has 13 amino acids. Trimming pared 4 bases from V and 13 bases from J, leaving 14 bases between. The CDR3 region has the DNA TGTGCCAGCAGCTCCGTGATCCCGGGTCCCCTCCACCTT. It codes for CASSSVIPGPLHL.

CDR3 nucleotide sequence: TGTGCCAGCAGTGAATCGGGTAGGACAGGGACCTATGGCTACACCTTC. Amino acid sequence: CASSESGRTGTYGYTF. This rearrangement joins TRBV25-1 to TRBJ1-2; 8 nucleotides line up with TRBD1. CDR3 length: 16 residues. V dropped 1 base and J dropped 4; count of bases not matched to a gene: 8. The germline CDR1 and CDR2 sequences are MGHDK and SYGVNS.

V is TRBV6-1 and J is TRBJ2-7; no definite D call. This CDR3 has 14 residues. The ends were cut back, 6 bases at V and 2 bases at J, with 14 bases in the middle. Germline CDR1 and CDR2: MNHNS and SASEGT. The CDR3 is CASSEMSITYEQYF. In DNA, the CDR3 is TGTGCCAGCAGCGAAATGAGTATAACCTACGAGCAGTACTTC.

This clonotype has at least ten counts. The CDR3 DNA follows: TGTGCCAGCAGCGTAGCGGCAGGCATGAACACTGAAGCTTTCTTT. Amino acid sequence: CASSVAAGMNTEAFF. The gene calls are TRBV9 and TRBJ1-1; D gene uncertain. The germline V gene encodes CDR1 SGDLS and CDR2 YYNGEE. V was trimmed by 0 bases and J by 0 bases, leaving 9 bases between them. The CDR3 length is 15 residues.

The rearrangement links TRBV20-1 to TRBJ2-5, with D perhaps TRBD1 (5 bases). In germline, CDR1 is DFQATT, CDR2 SNEGSKA (reference sequence). Trimming pared 4 bases from V and 2 bases from J, leaving 17 bases between. The CDR3 extends over 15 amino acids. Here the CDR3 DNA reads TGCAGTGCTACCGGTTCGAAGGGGCGGCAAGAGACCCAGTACTTC. Its protein product is CSATGSKGRQETQYF.

The chain carries TRBV7-7 and TRBJ1-6, with D unclear. V was pared by 3 bases and J by 5 bases, with 8 bases between. The CDR3 extends over 14 amino acids. CDR1 and CDR2 (germline): SSHAT, FNYEAQ (reference sequence). The CDR3 nucleotides are TGTGCCAGCAGCTTGGGCGGAGATAATTCACCCCTCCACTTT. Translation: CASSLGGDNSPLHF. Based on the CDR3 plus reference TRBV7-7 and TRBJ1-6, the full variable domain is GAGVSQSPRYKVTKRGQDVTLRCDPISSHATLYWYQQALGQGPEFLTYFNYEAQPDKSGLPSDRFSAERPEGSISTLTIQRTEQRDSAMYRCASSLGGDNSPLHFGNGTRLTVT.

This clonotype was found a few times. The chain uses TRBV12-5 and TRBJ2-5; D is unclear. The CDR3 covers 14 residues. Germline CDR1 LGHNT, CDR2 FRNRAP. With 1 base removed from V and 4 bases from J, the gap between germline ends came to 10 bases. The CDR3 here is CASGLDLIGETQYF. CDR3 in DNA: TGTGCTAGTGGTTTGGACCTTATAGGAGAGACCCAGTACTTC.

Many counts were recorded for this clonotype. The chain recombines TRBV28 with TRBJ1-2, with D possibly TRBD1 on 6 matching bases. CDR3 length: 13 amino acids. V shed 6 bases and J shed 5 bases, with 13 bases lying between them. CDR1 is MDHEN and CDR2 is SYDVKM in the germline V gene. CDR3 DNA sequence: TGTGCCAGCAGCCTCACAGGGTTTTATGGCTACACCTTC. Its protein product is CASSLTGFYGYTF.

In this sample, this clonotype turned up a few times. The genes are TRBV15 and TRBJ1-6; a weak D match, TRBD1 (6 bases). Trimming removed 3 bases at V and 7 bases at J, with 10 bases between. CDR1 and CDR2 (germline): LNHNV, YYDKDF (reference sequence). This CDR3 spans 14 amino acids. The CDR3 region has the DNA TGTGCCACCAGCAGGAGTCAGGGGAATTCACCCCTCCACTTT. This codes for CATSRSQGNSPLHF.

The chain uses TRBV5-4 and TRBJ1-6; the match to TRBD1 covers 9 bases. Per the germline V gene, CDR1 is SGHNT and CDR2 is YYREEE (reference sequence). Trimming took 0 bases from V and 10 from J; bases not matched to a gene: 11. The CDR3 is made up of 17 amino acids. This CDR3 reads CASSLASLDRGQSPLHF. CDR3 DNA sequence: TGTGCCAGCAGCTTGGCCTCGCTGGACAGGGGTCAGTCACCCCTCCACTTT.

This rearrangement joins TRBV5-6 to TRBJ1-4, with TRBD1 identical over 9 bases. The trim removed 4 bases at V and 0 bases at J, leaving 7 bases unmatched. Looked up from germline, CDR1 is SGHDT and CDR2 is YYEEEE. There are 17 residues in the CDR3. The CDR3 nucleotides read TGTGCCAGCAGCCCGCCGGACAGGGGTGCAACTAATGAAAAACTGTTTTTT. Protein: CASSPPDRGATNEKLFF.

V gene TRBV10-1 combines with J gene TRBJ1-2, with a tentative D call TRBD1 (6 bases). Germline V gene data show CDR1 as WNHNN and CDR2 as SYGVQD (reference sequence). The CDR3 is 13 residues long. V gave up 1 base and J gave up 8 bases, with 11 bases separating them. The CDR3 loop is CASSEFGGQGYTF. In DNA, the CDR3 is TGCGCCAGCAGTGAGTTTGGGGGGCAGGGCTACACCTTC.

This clonotype came up many times. The CDR3 bases are TGTGCCAGCTCCGTACAGGGCTCTGGAAACACCATATATTTT. This gives the protein CASSVQGSGNTIYF. This chain links TRBV7-2 with TRBJ1-3; a weak D match, TRBD1 (6 bases). Trimming pared 8 bases from V and 0 bases from J, leaving 11 bases between. The germline V gene encodes CDR1 SGHTA and CDR2 FQGNSA. There are 14 residues in the CDR3.

The J gene is TRBJ2-3, the V gene TRBV7-3; 14 nucleotides agree with TRBD2. Germline lookup yields CDR1 SGHTA and CDR2 FQGTGA. Trimming removed 4 bases from V and 2 bases from J; junction bases left unmatched: 2. There are 16 residues in the CDR3. CDR3 in amino acids: CASSSTSGGVTDTQYF. DNA for the CDR3: TGTGCCAGCAGCTCGACTAGCGGGGGGGTCACAGATACGCAGTATTTT.

This clonotype was seen many times. The chain carries TRBV7-2 and TRBJ2-5; D not certain. Germline V gene data show CDR1 as SGHTA and CDR2 as FQGNSA. V was trimmed by 6 bases and J by 0 bases, leaving 14 bases between them. CDR3 length: 15 residues. CDR3 bases: TGTGCCAGCAGAAGGAGAGGCTCATACCAAGAGACCCAGTACTTC. This gives the protein CASRRRGSYQETQYF.

Worth noting for this clonotype: One end of the junction fails to match germline, which may point to a read error. V gene TRBV10-1 combines with J gene TRBJ1-3, with a tentative D call TRBD1 (6 bases). The CDR3 extends over 16 amino acids. Germline loops: CDR1 WNHNN, CDR2 SYGVQD (reference sequence). For the CDR3, the DNA is TGTGCCAGCTCACTTCAGCCTCAGGGGAAGGGAAACACCACATATTTT. This translates into CASSLQPQGKGNTTYF.

The chain combines TRBV19 with TRBJ2-7; the D gene is possibly TRBD2 (6 bases). Germline values: CDR1 LNHDA, CDR2 SQIVND (reference sequence). Trimming cost V 5 bases and J 0 bases, with 14 bases left between them. The CDR3 extends over 15 amino acids. CDR3 amino acids: CASSPGPGSSYEQYF. CDR3 DNA sequence: TGTGCCAGTAGTCCAGGTCCCGGGAGCTCCTACGAGCAGTACTTC.

The gene calls are TRBV15 and TRBJ1-2; D might be TRBD1 (6 bases). Germline loops: CDR1 LNHNV, CDR2 YYDKDF (reference sequence). This CDR3 contains 18 residues. Trimming took off 1 base at V and 8 bases at J, with 26 bases between the two ends. CDR3 protein: CATSRGGQGITSTLGYTF. The CDR3 DNA sequence: TGTGCCACCAGCAGAGGGGGGCAGGGGATTACGTCAACTTTGGGCTACACCTTC.

At least ten counts were recorded for this clonotype. V usage is TRBV7-9 and J usage is TRBJ1-2; D is undetermined. Germline V gene lookup returns CDR1 SEHNR and CDR2 FQNEAQ (reference sequence). There are 13 residues in the CDR3. Trimming took 5 bases from V and 2 from J, leaving 9 bases between them. This CDR3 reads CASSGDGNYGYTF. Written as DNA, the CDR3 is TGTGCCAGCAGCGGAGACGGAAACTATGGCTACACCTTC. The whole variable domain, filled in from reference TRBV7-9 and TRBJ1-2, reads DTGVSQNPRHKITKRGQNVTFRCDPISEHNRLYWYRQTLGQGPEFLTYFQNEAQLEKSRLLSDRFSAERPKGSFSTLEIQRTEQGDSAMYLCASSGDGNYGYTFGSGTRLTVV.

This clonotype has a handful of counts. The chain is built from TRBV24-1 and TRBJ1-6; D unresolved. Germline V CDR1 and CDR2: KGHDR, SFDVKD. The V end was cut by 7 bases, the J end by 14 bases, with 17 bases between. The CDR3 length is 13 residues. The CDR3 loop reads CATRQDEQSALHF. CDR3 in DNA: TGTGCCACCAGGCAGGACGAGCAATCAGCCCTCCACTTT.

The table lists this clonotype with many counts. The V and J genes are TRBV6-6 and TRBJ2-3, with unresolved D. V was pared by 5 bases and J by 6 bases, with 6 bases between. This CDR3 is 11 amino acids long. Germline lookup yields CDR1 MNHNY and CDR2 SVGAGI (reference sequence). CDR3 sequence (DNA): TGTGCCAGCAGTCCCGGGGATACGCAGTATTTT. Residues: CASSPGDTQYF.

In its sample, this clonotype was seen a few times. The chain uses TRBV15 and TRBJ1-5; D gene uncertain. Per the germline V gene, CDR1 is LNHNV and CDR2 is YYDKDF (reference sequence). With 0 bases removed from V and 4 bases from J, the gap between germline ends came to 10 bases. The CDR3 consists of 15 residues. The CDR3 is CATSRDLQENQPQHF. CDR3 nucleotides: TGTGCCACCAGCAGAGATCTCCAGGAGAATCAGCCCCAGCATTTT.

Points on this clonotype: A junction boundary mismatches the germline segment, possibly from a read error. The chain couples TRBV20-1 to TRBJ2-3; D is ambiguous. Looked up from germline, CDR1 is DFQATT and CDR2 is SNEGSKA (reference sequence). CDR3 length: 15 amino acids. This chain's CDR3 is CGAGNLRSGTDTQYF. The DNA for the CDR3 is TGCGGTGCTGGGAACCTACGGAGTGGGACAGATACGCAGTATTTT.